This T cell receptor beta chain comes out of a study of cytomegalovirus exposure and HLA in healthy donors (TCRdb year 2017). Regarding the complete study: An earlier analysis of roughly 630 of the donors reported approximately 290 Gb of sequence data and more than 90 million unique TCR beta sequences from 150 million to 200 million T cells. Roughly 300 gigabases of sequencing data and about 92 million unique TCR sequences made up an early release that covered approximately 650 HLA-typed donors. Of the roughly 400 genotyped donors, 65% to 90% were placed in the genetic ancestry cluster associated with self-reported Caucasian donors. The study was designed to test whether signatures of past pathogen exposure could be identified by cataloging public T cell receptors. The study profiled the T cell repertoires of around 700 subjects by immunosequencing and related them to cytomegalovirus serostatus. Besides the first cohort of more than 650 subjects, a separate validation cohort made up of 90 to 150 different subjects was used. To predict cytomegalovirus infection status, the study combined high-throughput TCR immunosequencing, statistical association of individual TCRs with disease status, and machine learning. To study patterns of TCR occurrence, a later analysis re-analyzed previously published TCR beta repertoires from around 700 donors and added high-resolution HLA genotyping. The later analysis used no new phenotypic data to find candidate immune exposures, relying instead on TCR beta sequences and their occurrence across donors. An earlier analysis of fewer than 700 of the donors applied high-throughput TCR beta sequencing to assess whether each TCR beta V gene segment acted as functional or pseudogenic. Donor age, sex, ethnicity and CMV serostatus were compiled together with the repertoire data. A later genetic analysis took genome-wide SNP genotypes for about three fifths of the roughly 700 donors and used that subset as a discovery cohort. All discovery cohort repertoires had been generated using a single sequencing platform. HLA typing included class I and class II loci at four-digit resolution. Typing coverage differed by locus: A, B, C, DRB1 and DQB1 were typed in roughly 620-630 donors, DQA1 in 522, DPA1 in some 610, and DPB1 in just under 490. Because of strong linkage in the cohort, 4 to 6 DR-DQ haplotypes were treated as single units for association and clustering. Across around 400 genotyped donors of the cohort, an average of roughly 250,000 unique TCR beta nucleotide sequences per donor were sequenced, and about a sixth of those sequences were non-productive. On the study overall, not on this receptor specifically: Some IMGT-functional V segments, including TRBV6-2 and TRBV6-3, could not be told apart with the 87-base-pair reads, so those segments were excluded. Only TCR beta chains were sequenced in this cohort, and the absence of alpha or paired-chain data limited detectable features. Most TCR sequences were observed very rarely across donors, whereas some public TCRs were present in many individuals. A cluster of highly shared sequence variants was judged likely to represent a technical artifact of the sequencing pipeline. A further reported finding was that TCR beta sequences accurately predicted the HLA-A and HLA-B alleles for most subjects in the first cohort. In a later analysis, TCR association rates were found to vary across HLA loci, with the most associated TCRs seen for DRB1 alleles and the fewest for HLA-C alleles. Because HLA typing was missing for some donors at each locus, association tests included only the typed subset. Cytomegalovirus status was reported to be diagnosed by the classifier with high specificity and sensitivity in both the original and validation cohorts. A total of 164 TCR beta chains were listed by the study as associated with cytomegalovirus. Assigning TCR associations to individual alleles was difficult when HLA alleles, especially DR and DQ, strongly co-occurred. In an earlier analysis of approximately 590 of the donors, most TCR beta V segments appeared in productive rearrangements about 87% or about 30% of the time, broadly matching IMGT annotations. Linkage disequilibrium might explain the correlated functional status among segregating V segments, but an unknown experimental factor could not be ruled out. V-gene and J-gene trimming of TCR beta chains was associated with a missense DCLRE1C variant in a later genetic analysis, and the association was replicated in an independent cohort. Specific HLA alleles were associated with 16,951 TCR beta sequences at a false discovery rate of 0.05 in a later analysis. The only immune exposure information available for the cohort was CMV serostatus. Because counts were too low, about 15 rarely observed V segments, including chromosome 9 orphons, were left out of the earlier analysis of approximately 500 of the donors. Compared with the approximately 720-donor mean, donors in an Asian-associated ancestry cluster had fewer N-insertions in productive TCRs, according to a later genetic analysis. The authors suggested that the approach could potentially be generalized to other disease states and immunological phenotypes. A few of the identified cytomegalovirus-associated TCR beta chains were confirmed in vitro to be specific for cytomegalovirus antigens. Roughly uniform sequencing depth across donors was assumed in presence/absence analyses, although this assumption may not hold. In a later analysis, most CMV-associated TCR beta chains were found to appear HLA-restricted, with HLA associations seemingly driven largely by CMV exposure. Compared with equally common non-associated chains, HLA-associated TCR beta chains in a later analysis were more clonally expanded and had lower generation probabilities. Several of the top co-occurrence clusters appeared to be linked to parvovirus B19, influenza, CMV and Epstein-Barr virus, according to a later analysis.

Libraries were constructed by the immunoSEQ multiplex PCR assay. For the multiplex PCR, a mixture combining 60 forward primers for TCR Vbeta segments and 13 reverse primers for TCR Jbeta segments was used. The CDR3 region of rearranged TCR beta genes was amplified from genomic DNA with a multiplex PCR assay. The Illumina HiSeq System was used to sequence the amplified TCR beta libraries as 87-base-pair reads. The study's own analysis went as follows. A later analysis counted about 80 million unique TCR beta chains across the 550 to 700 repertoires, and some 11 million of these chains were shared by at least two donors. A nearest-neighbor algorithm error-corrected the raw reads and collapsed the reads into unique sequences, merging closely related sequences to remove PCR and sequencing errors. Alignment of CDR3 sequences to IMGT reference sequences was used to assign V, D and J gene segments. For a sequence to be retained, at least a six-nucleotide match to both a V gene segment and a J gene segment was required. A rearrangement counted as productive if the CDR3 had no stop codons and remained in frame with V and J, and every other rearrangement counted as non-productive. CDR3 was defined by IMGT convention, running from the second conserved V-encoded cysteine to the conserved J-encoded phenylalanine. In an earlier analysis of more than 550 of the donors, sequences lacking an unambiguous match to a single V gene segment were excluded. An earlier analysis of over 450 of the donors classified V segments as functional when productive rearrangements were above 56.7% and as segregating when the standard deviation between donors was above 5%. A statistical classification framework was built to diagnose cytomegalovirus status from the catalog of TCR beta chain sequences. In a later analysis, V and J genes were assigned by comparing TCR nucleotide sequences against IMGT/GENE-DB human TR gene sequences. Using the TCRdist pipeline, a later analysis assigned CDR3 sequences along with most-parsimonious VDJ recombination scenarios. In a later analysis, every TCR beta chain was defined by the combination of its CDR3 amino acid sequence and its V-gene family, and reads without a unique V-gene family were dropped. A later analysis removed several hundred highly shared, low-generation-probability nucleotide sequences to deal with suspected cross-contamination and a sequencing artifact. In a later analysis, a clonal expansion index for each public chain was calculated from normalized within-repertoire ranks of inferred template counts. In a later analysis, generation probabilities were computed using a VDJ recombination model fitted to out-of-frame rearrangements, and the results were checked against IGoR. In a later analysis, TCR-TCR, TCR-HLA and TCR-CMV co-occurrence was scored with hypergeometric tests, and a repertoire-size bias correction was applied to TCR pairs. A later analysis estimated false discovery rates by permuting HLA or CMV assignments 20 times. A later analysis grouped co-occurring TCRs with DBSCAN, adding TCRdist sequence similarity when clustering within HLA-allele-positive subsets. Co-occurrence clustering excluded repertoires with fewer than 30,000 or more than 120,000 public chains, plus five with anomalous nucleotide sharing. The immuneACCESS repertoire file appears here via TCRdb, limited to in-frame rearrangements. These files lack a portion of the clones; in checked studies, under half of the deficit traces to unresolved V genes, and the cause of the others is not known. V and J calls and clone size come straight from that table; D and trimming were deduced from the DNA. The sample includes about 150,000 clones, with roughly three quarters observed a single time. Together, the top ten hold approximately 2% of the sample.

From its cysteine to its phenylalanine, the CDR3 spans 16 amino acids. The sequence is cut down to CDR3 DNA, 48 bases in frame from base 1. The V end gives up 4 bases and the J end 3 bases, leaving 9 bases in the junction not matched to a gene. The germline V gene (reference sequence) supplies CDR1 LNHDA and CDR2 SQIVND. The cohort consisted of 650 to 700 healthy bone marrow donors. Cohort members were all nominally healthy when sampled, although unrecorded immune exposures were likely present. The donor was CMV seronegative and was included in the group of a few hundred seronegative cohort members. Each donor provided a peripheral blood sample, and peripheral blood mononuclear cells were used for TCR beta sequencing. Genomic DNA extraction from the blood cell samples was performed with the Qiagen DNeasy Blood Extraction Kit. To note about this clone: This clone's antigen is unknown. The input lacks base qualities; no much larger clone sits a single base away.

The chain is encoded by TRBV19 joined to TRBJ2-7; 10 nucleotides in the junction match TRBD1. The sequence derives from a young man in good health and CMV-seronegative. The sample taken for sequencing was PBMCs. The DNA sequence is as follows: TGTGCCAGTAGTACCCGGACAGGGGGGGTTTTCTACGAGCAGTACTTC. Its amino acids are CASSTRTGGVFYEQYF.